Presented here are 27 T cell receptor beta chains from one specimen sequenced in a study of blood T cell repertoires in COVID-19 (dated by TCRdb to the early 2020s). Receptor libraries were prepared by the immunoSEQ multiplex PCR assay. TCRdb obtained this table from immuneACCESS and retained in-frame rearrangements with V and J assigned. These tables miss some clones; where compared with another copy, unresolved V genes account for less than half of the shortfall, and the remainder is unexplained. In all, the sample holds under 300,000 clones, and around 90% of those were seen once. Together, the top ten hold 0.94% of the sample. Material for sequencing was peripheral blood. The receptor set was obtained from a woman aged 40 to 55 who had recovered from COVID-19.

The CDR3 is CASSFLTGELFF. Written as DNA, the CDR3 is TGTGCCAGTAGTTTCCTCACCGGGGAGCTGTTTTTT. The V call is TRBV19, the J call TRBJ2-2; unclear D gene. With 5 bases removed from V and 4 bases from J, the gap between germline ends came to 5 bases. In germline, CDR1 is LNHDA, CDR2 SQIVND (reference sequence). The CDR3 covers 12 residues.

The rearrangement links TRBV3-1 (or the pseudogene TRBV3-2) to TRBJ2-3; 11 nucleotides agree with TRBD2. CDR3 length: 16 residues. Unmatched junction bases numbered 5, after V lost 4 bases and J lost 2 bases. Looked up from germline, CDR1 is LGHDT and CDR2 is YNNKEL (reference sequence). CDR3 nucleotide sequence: TGTGCCAGCAGCCCCAGACTAGCGGGACTCACAGATACGCAGTATTTT. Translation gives CASSPRLAGLTDTQYF.

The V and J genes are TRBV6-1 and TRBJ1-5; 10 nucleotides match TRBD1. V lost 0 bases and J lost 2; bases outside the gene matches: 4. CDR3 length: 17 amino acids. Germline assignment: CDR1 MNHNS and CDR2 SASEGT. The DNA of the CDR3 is TGTGCCAGCAGTGAAGCGTGGACAGGGGGAGGCAATCAGCCCCAGCATTTT. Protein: CASSEAWTGGGNQPQHF.

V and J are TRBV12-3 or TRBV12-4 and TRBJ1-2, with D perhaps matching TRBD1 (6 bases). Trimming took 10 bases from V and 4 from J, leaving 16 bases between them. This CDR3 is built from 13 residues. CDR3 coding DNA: TGTGCCACCGGGGGGGCGGCGGTCTATGGCTACACCTTC. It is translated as CATGGAAVYGYTF.

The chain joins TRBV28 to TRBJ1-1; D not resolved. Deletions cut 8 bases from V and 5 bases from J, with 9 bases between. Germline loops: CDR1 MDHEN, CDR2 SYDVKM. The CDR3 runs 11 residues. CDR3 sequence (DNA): TGTGCCAGCCAATTCAGAACTGAAGCTTTCTTT. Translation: CASQFRTEAFF. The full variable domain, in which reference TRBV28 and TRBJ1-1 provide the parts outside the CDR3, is DVKVTQSSRYLVKRTGEKVFLECVQDMDHENMFWYRQDPGLGLRLIYFSYDVKMKEKGDIPEGYSVSREKKERFSLILESASTNQTSMYLCASQFRTEAFFGQGTRLTVV.

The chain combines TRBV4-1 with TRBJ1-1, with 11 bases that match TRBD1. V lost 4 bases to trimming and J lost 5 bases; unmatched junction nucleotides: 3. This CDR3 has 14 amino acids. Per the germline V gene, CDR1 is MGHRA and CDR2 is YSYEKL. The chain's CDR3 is CASSLGTGGTEAFF. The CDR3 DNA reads TGCGCCAGCAGCCTGGGGACAGGGGGGACTGAAGCTTTCTTT.

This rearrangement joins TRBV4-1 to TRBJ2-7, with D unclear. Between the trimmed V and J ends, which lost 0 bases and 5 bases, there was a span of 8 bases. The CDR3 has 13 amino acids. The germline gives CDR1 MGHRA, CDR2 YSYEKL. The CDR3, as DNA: TGCGCCAGCAGCCAAGAACCCCGGGACGAGCAGTACTTC. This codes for CASSQEPRDEQYF.

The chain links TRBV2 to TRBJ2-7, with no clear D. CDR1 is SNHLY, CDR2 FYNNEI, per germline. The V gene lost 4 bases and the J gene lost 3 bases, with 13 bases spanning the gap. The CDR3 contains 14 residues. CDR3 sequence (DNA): TGTGCCAGCAGTGGCGACACCTCCGACTACGAGCAGTACTTC. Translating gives CASSGDTSDYEQYF.

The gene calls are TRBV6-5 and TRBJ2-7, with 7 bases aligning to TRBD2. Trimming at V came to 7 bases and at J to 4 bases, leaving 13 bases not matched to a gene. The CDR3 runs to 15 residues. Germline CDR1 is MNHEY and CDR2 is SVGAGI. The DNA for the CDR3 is TGTGCCAGCACTTGGGCAGGGCGGGAGCCTTACGAGCAGTACTTC. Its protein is CASTWAGREPYEQYF.

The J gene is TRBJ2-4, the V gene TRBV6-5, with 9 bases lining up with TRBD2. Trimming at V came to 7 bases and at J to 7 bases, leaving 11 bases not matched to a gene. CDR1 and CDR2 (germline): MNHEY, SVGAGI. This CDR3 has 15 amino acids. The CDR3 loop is CASILTSGVGNIQYF. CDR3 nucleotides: TGTGCCAGCATCTTGACTAGCGGAGTGGGTAACATTCAGTACTTC.

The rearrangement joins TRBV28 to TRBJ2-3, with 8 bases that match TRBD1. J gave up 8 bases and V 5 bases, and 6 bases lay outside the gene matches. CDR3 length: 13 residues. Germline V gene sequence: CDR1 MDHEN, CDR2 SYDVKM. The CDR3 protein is CASSGQGVGTQYF. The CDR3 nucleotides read TGTGCCAGCAGTGGACAGGGAGTGGGTACGCAGTATTTT. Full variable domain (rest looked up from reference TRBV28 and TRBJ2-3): DVKVTQSSRYLVKRTGEKVFLECVQDMDHENMFWYRQDPGLGLRLIYFSYDVKMKEKGDIPEGYSVSREKKERFSLILESASTNQTSMYLCASSGQGVGTQYFGPGTRLTVL.

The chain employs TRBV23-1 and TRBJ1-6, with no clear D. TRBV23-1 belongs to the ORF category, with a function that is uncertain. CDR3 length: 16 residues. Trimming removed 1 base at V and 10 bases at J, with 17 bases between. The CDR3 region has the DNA TGCGCCAGCAGTCAATGTTCGAGCGATTGGCGGTCACCCCTCCACTTT. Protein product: CASSQCSSDWRSPLHF.

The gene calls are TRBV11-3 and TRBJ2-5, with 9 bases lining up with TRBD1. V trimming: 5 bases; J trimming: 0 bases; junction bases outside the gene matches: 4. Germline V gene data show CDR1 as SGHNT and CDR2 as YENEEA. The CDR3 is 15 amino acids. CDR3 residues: CASSPGQGNQETQYF. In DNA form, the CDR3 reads TGTGCCAGCAGCCCAGGACAGGGGAACCAAGAGACCCAGTACTTC. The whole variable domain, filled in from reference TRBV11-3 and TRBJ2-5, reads EAGVVQSPRYKIIEKKQPVAFWCNPISGHNTLYWYLQNLGQGPELLIRYENEEAVDDSQLPKDRFSAERLKGVDSTLKIQPAELGDSAVYLCASSPGQGNQETQYFGPGTRLLVL.

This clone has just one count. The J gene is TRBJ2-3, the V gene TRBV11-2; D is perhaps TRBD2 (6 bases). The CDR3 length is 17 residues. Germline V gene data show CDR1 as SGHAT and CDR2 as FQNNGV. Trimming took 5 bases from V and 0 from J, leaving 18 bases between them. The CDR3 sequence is CASSRIGLAPSTDTQYF. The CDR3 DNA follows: TGTGCCAGCAGCCGTATAGGGCTAGCGCCTAGCACAGATACGCAGTATTTT.

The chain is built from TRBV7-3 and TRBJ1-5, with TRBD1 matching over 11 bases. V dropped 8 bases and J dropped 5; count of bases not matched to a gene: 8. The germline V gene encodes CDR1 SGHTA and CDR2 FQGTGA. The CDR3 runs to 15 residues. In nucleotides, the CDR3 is TGTGCCAGCCAAAAGGGGACAGGGGGTCATCAGCCCCAGCATTTT. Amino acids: CASQKGTGGHQPQHF.

The CDR3: CASSPGQGAGNEQFF. CDR3 coding DNA: TGCGCCAGCAGCCCGGGACAGGGGGCTGGAAATGAGCAGTTCTTC. The chain combines TRBV4-1 with TRBJ2-1, with TRBD1 matching over 12 bases. The CDR3 runs to 15 residues. Germline V gene lookup returns CDR1 MGHRA and CDR2 YSYEKL. V lost 4 bases to trimming and J lost 7 bases; unmatched junction nucleotides: 5.

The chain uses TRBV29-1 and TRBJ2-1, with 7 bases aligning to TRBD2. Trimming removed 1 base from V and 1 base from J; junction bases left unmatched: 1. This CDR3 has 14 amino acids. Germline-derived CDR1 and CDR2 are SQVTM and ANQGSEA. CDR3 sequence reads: CSVEVGGSYNEQFF. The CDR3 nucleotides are TGCAGCGTTGAAGTGGGAGGGTCCTACAATGAGCAGTTCTTC.

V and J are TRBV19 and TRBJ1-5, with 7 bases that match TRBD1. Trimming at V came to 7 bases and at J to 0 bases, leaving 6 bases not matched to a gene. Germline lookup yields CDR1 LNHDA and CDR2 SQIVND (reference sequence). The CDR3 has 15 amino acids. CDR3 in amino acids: CASIEGAFSNQPQHF. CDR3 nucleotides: TGTGCCAGTATTGAGGGGGCCTTTAGCAATCAGCCCCAGCATTTT.

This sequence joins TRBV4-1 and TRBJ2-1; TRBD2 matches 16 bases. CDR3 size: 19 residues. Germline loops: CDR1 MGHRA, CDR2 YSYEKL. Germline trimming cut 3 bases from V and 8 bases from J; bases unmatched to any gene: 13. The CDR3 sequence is CASSHPGTSGRARSDEQFF. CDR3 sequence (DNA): TGCGCCAGCAGCCACCCCGGGACTAGCGGGAGGGCCCGGTCGGATGAGCAGTTCTTC.

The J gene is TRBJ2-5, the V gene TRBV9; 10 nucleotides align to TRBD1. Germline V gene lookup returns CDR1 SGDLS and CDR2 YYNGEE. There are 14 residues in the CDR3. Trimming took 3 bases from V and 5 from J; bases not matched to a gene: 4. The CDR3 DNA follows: TGTGCCAGCAGCGCGTGGGACAGGGGTGAGACCCAGTACTTC. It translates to CASSAWDRGETQYF.

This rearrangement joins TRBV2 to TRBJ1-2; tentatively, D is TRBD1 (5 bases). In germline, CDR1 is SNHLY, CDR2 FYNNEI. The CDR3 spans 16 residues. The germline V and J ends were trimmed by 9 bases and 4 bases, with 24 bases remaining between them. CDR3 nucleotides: TGTGCCAGTTTAACACTTAAACAACGGCAGGGCTATGGCTACACCTTC. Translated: CASLTLKQRQGYGYTF.

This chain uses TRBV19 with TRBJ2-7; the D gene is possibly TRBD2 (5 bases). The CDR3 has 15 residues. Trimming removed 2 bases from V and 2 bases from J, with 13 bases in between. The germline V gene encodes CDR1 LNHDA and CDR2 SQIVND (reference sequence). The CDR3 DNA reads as TGTGCCAGTAGTATAACCGGGAATTTCCCCTACGAGCAGTACTTC. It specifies CASSITGNFPYEQYF.

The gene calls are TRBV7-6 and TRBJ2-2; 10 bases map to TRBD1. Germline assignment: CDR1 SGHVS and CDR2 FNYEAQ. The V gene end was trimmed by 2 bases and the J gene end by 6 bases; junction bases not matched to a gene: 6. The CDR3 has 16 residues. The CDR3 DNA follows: TGTGCCAGCAGCTTAACACCGGGACAGGGGCCCGGGGAGCTGTTTTTT. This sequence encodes CASSLTPGQGPGELFF. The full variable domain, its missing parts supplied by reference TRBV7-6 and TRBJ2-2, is GAGVSQSPRYKVTKRGQDVALRCDPISGHVSLYWYRQALGQGPEFLTYFNYEAQQDKSGLPNDRFSAERPEGSISTLTIQRTEQRDSAMYRCASSLTPGQGPGELFFGEGSRLTVL.

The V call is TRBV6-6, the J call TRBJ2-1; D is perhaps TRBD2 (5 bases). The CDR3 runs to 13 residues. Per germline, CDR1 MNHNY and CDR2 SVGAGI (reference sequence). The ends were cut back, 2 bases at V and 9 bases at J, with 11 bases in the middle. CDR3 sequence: CASSYLDRGEQFF. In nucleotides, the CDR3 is TGTGCCAGCAGTTACCTCGACCGGGGTGAGCAGTTCTTC.

CDR3 loop: CASSGRSEAFF. The CDR3 nucleotides are TGTGCCAGCAGTGGGAGATCAGAAGCTTTCTTT. The rearrangement joins TRBV27 to TRBJ1-1, with D unresolved. V shed 5 bases and J shed 8 bases, with 9 bases lying between them. This CDR3 spans 11 amino acids. Germline CDR1 is MNHEY and CDR2 is SMNVEV (reference sequence).

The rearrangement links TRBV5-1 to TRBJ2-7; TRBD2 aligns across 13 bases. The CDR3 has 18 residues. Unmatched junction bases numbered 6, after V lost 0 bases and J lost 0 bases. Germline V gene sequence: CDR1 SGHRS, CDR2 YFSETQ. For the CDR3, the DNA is TGCGCCAGCAGCTTGGGGACTAGCGGGAGCCTAAGCTCCTACGAGCAGTACTTC. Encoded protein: CASSLGTSGSLSSYEQYF.

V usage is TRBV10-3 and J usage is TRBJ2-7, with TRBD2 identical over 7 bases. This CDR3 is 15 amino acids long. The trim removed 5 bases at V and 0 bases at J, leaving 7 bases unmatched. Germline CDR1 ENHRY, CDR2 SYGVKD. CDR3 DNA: TGTGCCATCAGTCCACTAGCGCCCAACTCCTACGAGCAGTACTTC. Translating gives CAISPLAPNSYEQYF.